The 9 T cell receptor beta chains reported below all come from one sample, sequenced in a study of shared clonotypes between healthy human individuals. Terminally differentiated effector memory CD45RA+ cells were excluded from the naive CD8 cells, which were CD45RO-negative and positively selected for CCR7. Repertoires were generated with immunoSEQ multiplex PCR, while TCRdb's copy carries only in-frame clones and drops some. Counted here are 1.5 million to 2.5 million clones, about 95% occurring once; the ten biggest clones make up 1% to 1.5%. Sequencing used naive CD8+ T cells sorted from blood. These receptors all come from a man aged 18 to 29 in good health.

This rearrangement joins TRBV9 to TRBJ1-2; D gene uncertain. The germline gives CDR1 SGDLS, CDR2 YYNGEE. The V gene lost 0 bases and the J gene lost 6 bases, with 15 bases spanning the gap. This CDR3 contains 15 residues. The CDR3 DNA is TGTGCCAGCAGCGTAGTTTCCGGGTCCGCAGATGGCTACACCTTC. It specifies CASSVVSGSADGYTF. Looking up the rest from reference TRBV9 and TRBJ1-2 gives the full variable domain: DSGVTQTPKHLITATGQRVTLRCSPRSGDLSVYWYQQSLDQGLQFLIQYYNGEERAKGNILERFSAQQFPDLHSELNLSSLELGDSALYFCASSVVSGSADGYTFGSGTRLTVV.

This sequence joins TRBV10-3 and TRBJ2-7; D is tentatively TRBD1 or TRBD2 (6 bases each). Germline CDR1 ENHRY, CDR2 SYGVKD. With 8 bases removed from V and 2 bases from J, the gap between germline ends came to 16 bases. The length of the CDR3 is 14 residues. Written as DNA, the CDR3 is TGTGCCATCCTCAGGCTAGGGGGGACCTACGAGCAGTACTTC. Translation: CAILRLGGTYEQYF.

The rearrangement links TRBV4-3 to TRBJ2-1, with 12 bases fitting TRBD2. CDR1 and CDR2 from the germline V gene are LGHNA and YSLEER. This CDR3 comprises 18 residues. With 1 base clipped from V and 6 bases from J, the junction kept 10 bases outside the gene matches. CDR3 loop: CASSQGFGLAGGLNEQFF. The CDR3 bases are TGCGCCAGCAGCCAAGGATTCGGCCTAGCGGGAGGGCTCAATGAGCAGTTCTTC.

With respect to this clone: Other DNA sequences in this sample translate to the same CDR3. The CDR3 DNA follows: TGTGCCAGCAGCTTGTCCGACAGCTCCTACGAGCAGTACTTC. It yields the protein CASSLSDSSYEQYF. The J gene is TRBJ2-7, the V gene TRBV5-6, with D perhaps TRBD1 (5 bases). V was trimmed by 1 base and J by 0 bases, leaving 8 bases between them. CDR1 and CDR2 from the germline V gene are SGHDT and YYEEEE. There are 14 residues in the CDR3.

Only one count was recorded for this clone. The chain links TRBV2 to TRBJ2-4; TRBD2 aligns across 7 bases. Trimming cost V 2 bases and J 6 bases; bases outside gene matches: 7. Germline V gene sequence: CDR1 SNHLY, CDR2 FYNNEI. The CDR3 has 15 residues. The DNA for the CDR3 is TGTGCCAGCAGTGAAAGGCACCCGGGGGGAAACATTCAGTACTTC. Translation gives CASSERHPGGNIQYF.

The gene calls are TRBV27 and TRBJ2-7; D is undetermined. This CDR3 comprises 15 residues. The germline V gene has CDR1 MNHEY and CDR2 SMNVEV (reference sequence). With 3 bases removed from V and 0 bases from J, the gap between germline ends came to 12 bases. CDR3 loop: CASSFSPAASYEQYF. CDR3 bases: TGTGCCAGCAGTTTTTCTCCCGCTGCCTCCTACGAGCAGTACTTC.

J is TRBJ2-1 and V is TRBV19, with TRBD1 identical over 7 bases. This CDR3 has 14 residues. The germline gives CDR1 LNHDA, CDR2 SQIVND (reference sequence). Trimming took 1 base from V and 9 from J; bases not matched to a gene: 6. The CDR3 here is CASSIAVRGSEQFF. In DNA form, the CDR3 reads TGTGCCAGTAGTATAGCGGTCAGGGGGAGTGAGCAGTTCTTC. The whole variable domain, remainder taken from reference TRBV19 and TRBJ2-1, is DGGITQSPKYLFRKEGQNVTLSCEQNLNHDAMYWYRQDPGQGLRLIYYSQIVNDFQKGDIAEGYSVSREKKESFPLTVTSAQKNPTAFYLCASSIAVRGSEQFFGPGTRLTVL.

V and J are TRBV11-2 and TRBJ2-7; a weak D match, TRBD1 (6 bases). Germline-derived CDR1 and CDR2 are SGHAT and FQNNGV. Trimming took 0 bases from V and 7 from J, leaving 13 bases between them. The CDR3 covers 14 residues. The CDR3 DNA is TGTGCCAGCAGCTTAGATTTAAGGGGGACGGAGCAGTACTTC. Its protein product is CASSLDLRGTEQYF.

The chain has TRBV10-3 and TRBJ2-7; 7 bases line up with TRBD1. This CDR3 has 15 amino acids. The V segment lost 3 bases and the J segment 2 bases; nucleotides outside the gene matches: 7. From germline, CDR1 is ENHRY and CDR2 SYGVKD. In DNA, the CDR3 is TGTGCCATCAGTGACACAGGGGATTCGACCTACGAGCAGTACTTC. Translation: CAISDTGDSTYEQYF.